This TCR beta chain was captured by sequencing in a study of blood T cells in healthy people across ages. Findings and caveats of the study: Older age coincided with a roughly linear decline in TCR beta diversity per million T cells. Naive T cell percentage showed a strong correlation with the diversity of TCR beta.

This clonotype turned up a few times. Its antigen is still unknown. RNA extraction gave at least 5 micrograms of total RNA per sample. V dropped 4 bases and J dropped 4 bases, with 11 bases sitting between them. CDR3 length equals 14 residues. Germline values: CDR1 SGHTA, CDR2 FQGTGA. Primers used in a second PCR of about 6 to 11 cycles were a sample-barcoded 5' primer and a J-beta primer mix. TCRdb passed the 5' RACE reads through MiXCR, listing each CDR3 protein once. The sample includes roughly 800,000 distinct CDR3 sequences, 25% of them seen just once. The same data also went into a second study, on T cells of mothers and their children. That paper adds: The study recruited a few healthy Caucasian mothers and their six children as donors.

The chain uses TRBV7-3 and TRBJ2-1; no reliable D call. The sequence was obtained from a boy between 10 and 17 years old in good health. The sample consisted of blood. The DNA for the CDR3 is TGTGCCAGCAGCTCAGGTAGAAATTACAATGAGCAGTTCTTC. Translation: CASSSGRNYNEQFF.